This TCR beta chain originates from a study of vaccination effects on CD4 cells after COVID-19. Study findings and constraints: Few convalescent patients were included, and no early post-infection timepoints were sampled.

Ahead of sequencing, the ViraFEST assay grew antigen-specific CD4+ T cells using viral peptide pools. On roughly day 10 of culture, CD4+ T cells were separated out. Recipients of the vaccine had no prior SARS-CoV-2 infection and negative nucleocapsid antibodies. Note on this clone: Antigen specificity is unknown.

Only in-frame clones appear in the TCRdb table, and some are missing; sequencing was by immunoSEQ multiplex PCR. The data hold about 73,000 clones, with roughly 74% observed a single time. This TCR was recovered from a human donor who received a COVID-19 vaccine. Source: CD4+ T cells from PBMCs cultured with HCoV-NL63 spike peptides, taken before COVID-19 vaccination.

The CDR3 nucleotides are TGTGCCAGCAGCTTACAAGGGGGTTATTCACCCCTCCACTTT. Translation: CASSLQGGYSPLHF. V gene TRBV7-8 combines with J gene TRBJ1-6, with a weak D call TRBD1 (6 bases). V was cut by 2 bases and J by 8 bases, with 10 bases left in between. Germline V gene lookup returns CDR1 SGHVS and CDR2 FQNEAQ. This CDR3 comprises 14 residues. The variable domain in full, completed from reference TRBV7-8 and TRBJ1-6, reads GAGVSQSPRYKVAKRGQDVALRCDPISGHVSLFWYQQALGQGPEFLTYFQNEAQLDKSGLPSDRFFAERPEGSVSTLKIQRTQQEDSAVYLCASSLQGGYSPLHFGNGTRLTVT.